This T cell receptor beta chain was captured by sequencing in a study of shared clonotypes between healthy human individuals. Every immunoSEQ plate was one replicate of a subset's evenly spread DNA. Assay used: immunoSEQ multiplex PCR; TCRdb lists only in-frame clones, some missing. The sample carries roughly 1.5 million clones, 95% to 99% recorded once. Study-level findings and limits: An effect of sequencing depth on clonotype sharing among donors was expected.

The V gene's germline CDR1 is MNHNY and CDR2 SVGAGI (reference sequence). The CDR3 runs to 15 residues. About this clone: Its antigen is not known. Its ends do not fully match the called genes, so a read error is possible.

This rearrangement joins TRBV6-6 to TRBJ2-2; TRBD2 matches 10 bases. Sequenced: naive CD4+ T cells sorted from blood. Subset reported: CD45RA+ positively selected. The receptor was derived from a man aged 25 to 40 in good health. The CDR3 DNA is TGTGCCACCAAGGGGGGACTAGCGAACTCCGGGGAGCTGTTTTTT. This codes for CATKGGLANSGELFF.